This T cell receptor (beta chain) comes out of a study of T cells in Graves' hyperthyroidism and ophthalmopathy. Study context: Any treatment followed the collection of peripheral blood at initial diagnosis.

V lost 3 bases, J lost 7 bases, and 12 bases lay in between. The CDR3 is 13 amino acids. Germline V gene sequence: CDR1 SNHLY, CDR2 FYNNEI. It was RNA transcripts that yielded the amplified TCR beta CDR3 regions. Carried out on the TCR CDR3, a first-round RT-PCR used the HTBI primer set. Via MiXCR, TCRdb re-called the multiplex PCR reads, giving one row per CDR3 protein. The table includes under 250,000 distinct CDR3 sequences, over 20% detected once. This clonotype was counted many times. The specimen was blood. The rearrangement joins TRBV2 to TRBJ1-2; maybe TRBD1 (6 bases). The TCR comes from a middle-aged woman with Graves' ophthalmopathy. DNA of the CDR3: TGTGCCAGCAGTGAGGACAGACAAACTGGCTACACCTTC. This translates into CASSEDRQTGYTF.